What follows are 24 T cell receptor beta chains derived from one specimen sequenced in a study of T cells in Graves' hyperthyroidism and ophthalmopathy. Amplification of TCR beta CDR3 regions used RNA as the template. First-round RT-PCR targeting the TCR CDR3 was performed with the HTBI primer set. TCRdb passed the multiplex PCR reads through MiXCR, listing each CDR3 protein once. The repertoire includes approximately 690,000 distinct CDR3 sequences, roughly 15% of them detected once, and about 12% sits in the top ten. The sample was blood. The receptors were gathered from a woman between 45 and 60 years old with Graves' ophthalmopathy.

This clonotype was recorded a few times. The DNA for the CDR3 is TGTGCCAGCAGAAGCGAGCGGTTCAATGAGCAGTTCTTC. This gives the protein CASRSERFNEQFF. This rearrangement joins TRBV14 to TRBJ2-1; possible D gene TRBD2, 5 bases. The germline V gene encodes CDR1 SGHDN and CDR2 FVKESK. The V end was cut by 6 bases, the J end by 6 bases, with 12 bases between. The CDR3 contains 13 residues.

The rearrangement joins TRBV5-4 to TRBJ1-1; 8 bases agree with TRBD1. The germline gives CDR1 SGHNT, CDR2 YYREEE (reference sequence). The CDR3 has 15 residues. Unmatched junction bases numbered 9, after V lost 5 bases and J lost 3 bases. The CDR3, as DNA: TGTGCCAGCAGAAGGAACATGGGACAGGACACTGAAGCTTTCTTT. Protein: CASRRNMGQDTEAFF.

This clonotype was recorded many times. The genes are TRBV24-1 and TRBJ2-1; perhaps TRBD1 as D (6 bases). CDR1 and CDR2 (germline): KGHDR, SFDVKD. This CDR3 has 14 amino acids. Trimming took 11 bases from V and 4 from J, leaving 17 bases between them. CDR3 nucleotide sequence: TGTGCCAGCAATGGGGGCGCAGGGTACAATGAGCAGTTCTTC. Residues: CASNGGAGYNEQFF.

This clonotype was seen ten or more times. This chain uses TRBV11-2 with TRBJ2-5, with D possibly matching TRBD2 (5 bases). V was pared by 0 bases and J by 1 base, with 15 bases between. CDR3 length: 17 residues. CDR1 and CDR2 from the germline V gene are SGHAT and FQNNGV. The CDR3 region is CASSLDQRWLAQETQYF. The DNA for the CDR3 is TGTGCCAGCAGCTTAGATCAAAGGTGGCTAGCCCAAGAGACCCAGTACTTC.

This clonotype was counted ten times or more. V usage is TRBV18 and J usage is TRBJ1-1, with TRBD1 identical over 10 bases. This CDR3 spans 15 amino acids. Unmatched junction bases numbered 5, after V lost 3 bases and J lost 4 bases. Germline V gene sequence: CDR1 KGHSH, CDR2 LQKENI. The CDR3 protein is CASSPRTGGSTEAFF. The CDR3 bases are TGTGCCAGCTCACCCCGGACAGGGGGAAGCACTGAAGCTTTCTTT.

This clonotype has just a few counts. V gene TRBV11-3 combines with J gene TRBJ2-3; 8 nucleotides agree with TRBD1. Germline CDR1 and CDR2: SGHNT and YENEEA. J lost 6 bases, V lost 2 bases, and 4 bases had no gene match. This CDR3 is built from 14 residues. The DNA of the CDR3 is TGTGCCAGCAGCTTAACCAGGGGGCAGGATACGCAGTATTTT. Translating it yields CASSLTRGQDTQYF.

This clonotype has at least ten counts. The chain joins TRBV11-3 to TRBJ2-2; 9 bases are shared with TRBD2. The junction had 11 bases not matched to a gene; V was cut back by 4 bases and J by 5 bases. Germline CDR1 SGHNT, CDR2 YENEEA. This CDR3 has 17 residues. CDR3 amino acids: CASSSIAGVIQTGELFF. CDR3 DNA: TGTGCCAGCAGCTCCATAGCGGGAGTGATTCAGACCGGGGAGCTGTTTTTT.

The chain carries TRBV7-8 and TRBJ2-7, with TRBD1 matching 11 bases. V dropped 4 bases and J dropped 2; count of bases not matched to a gene: 10. From germline, CDR1 is SGHVS and CDR2 FQNEAQ. The CDR3 spans 17 residues. CDR3 sequence (DNA): TGTGCCAGCAGCTCCGGGAGCGGGGACAGGGGGACCTACGAGCAGTACTTC. Residues: CASSSGSGDRGTYEQYF.

This clonotype was counted many times. The CDR3 nucleotides are TGCAGTGCTAGGGGGGCGCTTAAGAACACCGGGGAGCTGTTTTTT. The encoded protein is CSARGALKNTGELFF. The genes are TRBV20-1 and TRBJ2-2; perhaps TRBD1 as D (6 bases). This CDR3 is built from 15 residues. The V end lost 3 bases, the J end lost 1 base, and 12 bases lay between the germline ends. CDR1 and CDR2 from the germline V gene are DFQATT and SNEGSKA (reference sequence).

The chain couples TRBV29-1 to TRBJ2-1; 10 positions match TRBD2. CDR3 size: 13 residues. Germline V CDR1 and CDR2: SQVTM, ANQGSEA. The V and J ends lost 2 bases and 15 bases, in that order; junction bases with no gene match: 10. CDR3 bases: TGCAGCGTTGAACACCGCCAAGCGGGAGGGTCGTTCTTC. Translating it yields CSVEHRQAGGSFF.

The chain carries TRBV27 and TRBJ1-2; no clear D. Germline loops: CDR1 MNHEY, CDR2 SMNVEV (reference sequence). V was cut by 6 bases and J by 1 base, with 9 bases left in between. The CDR3 length is 13 residues. The CDR3 loop is CASRENLNYGYTF. As DNA, the CDR3 is TGTGCCAGCAGGGAGAACCTTAACTATGGCTACACCTTC.

The chain carries TRBV6-5 and TRBJ2-7; 10 nucleotides match TRBD1. The V gene end was trimmed by 0 bases and the J gene end by 5 bases; junction bases not matched to a gene: 4. The V gene's germline CDR1 is MNHEY and CDR2 SVGAGI. The CDR3 contains 15 residues. The CDR3, as DNA: TGTGCCAGCAGTTACTCTGGGGACAGGGGAGACGAGCAGTACTTC. Residues: CASSYSGDRGDEQYF.

This clonotype has ten or more counts. The CDR3 DNA sequence: TGTGCCAGCAGTGCAATCACGGGACAGGGTTCGGATGAGCAGTTCTTC. Translating it yields CASSAITGQGSDEQFF. The V and J genes are TRBV6-2 or TRBV6-3 and TRBJ2-1, with 9 bases lining up with TRBD1. Germline trimming cut 5 bases from V and 8 bases from J; bases unmatched to any gene: 13. Per germline, CDR1 MNHEY and CDR2 SVGEGT. The CDR3 covers 16 residues.

Many counts were recorded for this clonotype. J is TRBJ1-1 and V is TRBV2; 7 bases map to TRBD1. The CDR3 spans 14 residues. The germline gives CDR1 SNHLY, CDR2 FYNNEI. V lost 6 bases to trimming and J lost 4 bases; unmatched junction nucleotides: 8. This CDR3 is CASRVRQGGTEAFF. CDR3 nucleotide sequence: TGTGCCAGCAGGGTCAGACAGGGCGGCACTGAAGCTTTCTTT.

The table lists this clonotype with many counts. The chain carries TRBV11-2 and TRBJ2-3; maybe TRBD2 (6 bases). Germline V gives CDR1 SGHAT, CDR2 FQNNGV. This CDR3 contains 17 residues. The V end was cut by 2 bases, the J end by 0 bases, with 15 bases between. CDR3 nucleotides: TGTGCCAGCAGCTTAATGGCGGGAAGTGCTAGCACAGATACGCAGTATTTT. Amino acids: CASSLMAGSASTDTQYF. Full variable domain (missing parts from reference TRBV11-2 and TRBJ2-3): EAGVAQSPRYKIIEKRQSVAFWCNPISGHATLYWYQQILGQGPKLLIQFQNNGVVDDSQLPKDRFSAERLKGVDSTLKIQPAKLEDSAVYLCASSLMAGSASTDTQYFGPGTRLTVL.

The gene calls are TRBV7-2 and TRBJ1-2; the D is unclear. The CDR3 runs 13 residues. Trimming shortened V by 2 bases and J by 8 bases, and 12 bases separated the two germline ends. Germline-derived CDR1 and CDR2 are SGHTA and FQGNSA. CDR3 sequence: CASSLWESIGYTF. The CDR3, as DNA: TGTGCCAGCAGCTTATGGGAGTCGATCGGCTACACCTTC.

This chain joins TRBV12-3 or TRBV12-4 and TRBJ2-2, with D unclear. Trimming left V 6 bases short and J 8 bases short, with 13 bases between. CDR3 length: 13 amino acids. In DNA form, the CDR3 reads TGTGCCAGCAGGGCAGCCAGGTCTGGGGAGCTGTTTTTT. Amino acid sequence: CASRAARSGELFF.

This clonotype has ten or more counts. J is TRBJ1-2 and V is TRBV7-9; D is unresolved. The length of the CDR3 is 14 residues. Between the trimmed V and J ends, which lost 0 bases and 4 bases, there was a span of 9 bases. CDR1 is SEHNR and CDR2 is FQNEAQ in the germline V gene (reference sequence). CDR3 sequence reads: CASSLAGITYGYTF. Written as DNA, the CDR3 is TGTGCCAGCAGCTTAGCGGGCATAACCTATGGCTACACCTTC.

This clonotype was seen many times. The rearrangement joins TRBV15 to TRBJ1-1; TRBD1 agrees at 7 bases. Germline V CDR1 and CDR2: LNHNV, YYDKDF (reference sequence). Unmatched junction bases numbered 8, after V lost 3 bases and J lost 4 bases. CDR3 length equals 15 residues. CDR3 residues: CATSRTGRKVTEAFF. The CDR3 DNA is TGTGCCACCAGCAGGACAGGGAGGAAGGTCACTGAAGCTTTCTTT.

This clonotype has at least ten counts. The gene calls are TRBV18 and TRBJ2-1; 14 bases agree with TRBD2. The CDR3 runs to 16 residues. Germline V CDR1 and CDR2: KGHSH, LQKENI. V shed 5 bases, J shed 3 bases, and the junction held 3 bases outside the gene matches. CDR3 coding DNA: TGTGCCAGCTCAACCGGGACTAGCGGGAGCTACAATGAGCAGTTCTTC. Translating it yields CASSTGTSGSYNEQFF.

Regarding this clonotype: A much larger clone is a single base away; this may be a read error. This chain uses TRBV27 with TRBJ2-1; D may match TRBD1 or TRBD2 (5 bases each). The CDR3 covers 12 residues. V was pared by 8 bases and J by 8 bases, with 13 bases between. CDR1 and CDR2 (germline): MNHEY, SMNVEV (reference sequence). Written as DNA, the CDR3 is TGTGCCAGCGTAGCTTGGGACGATGAGCAGTTCTTC. Its translation is CASVAWDDEQFF.

This clonotype was seen many times. V and J are TRBV29-1 and TRBJ2-3, with 11 bases matching TRBD2. J lost 2 bases, V lost 4 bases, and 8 bases had no gene match. The CDR3 runs to 16 residues. Germline lookup yields CDR1 SQVTM and CDR2 ANQGSEA. CDR3 DNA: TGCAGCGTTGGGGCCCTAGCGGGAGGCTCCACAGATACGCAGTATTTT. Its translation: CSVGALAGGSTDTQYF.

This clonotype has just a few counts. This sequence joins TRBV14 and TRBJ2-7; D possibly uses TRBD1 or TRBD2 (6 bases each). The V and J ends lost 4 bases and 7 bases respectively, with 14 bases between them. The germline V gene encodes CDR1 SGHDN and CDR2 FVKESK. The CDR3 is 13 residues long. As DNA, the CDR3 is TGTGCCAGCAGCCTCCCCGGGGGCGGAGAGCAGTACTTC. It specifies CASSLPGGGEQYF.

This clonotype was counted ten times or more. The V and J genes are TRBV3-1 and TRBJ1-2; TRBD1 matches 9 bases. The CDR3 length is 15 residues. Trimming took 6 bases from V and 1 from J; bases not matched to a gene: 6. CDR1 and CDR2 (germline): LGHDT, YNNKEL (reference sequence). The CDR3 protein is CASRTGTGFNYGYTF. CDR3 sequence (DNA): TGTGCCAGCAGAACCGGGACAGGGTTTAACTATGGCTACACCTTC.